Shown below are 29 T cell receptor beta chains from a single sample sequenced in a study of cytomegalovirus exposure and HLA in healthy donors. In the PCR, 60 Vbeta and 13 Jbeta primers were used. Here immunoSEQ multiplex PCR was the method, and the copy in TCRdb shows in-frame clones only, minus some. The table lists 110,000 or so clones, 67% of them singletons. Sequenced: PBMCs. These receptors all stem from a man younger than 35 in good health and CMV-seropositive.

The V and J genes are TRBV19 and TRBJ2-3, with 13 positions matching TRBD2. Germline V gene data show CDR1 as LNHDA and CDR2 as SQIVND (reference sequence). This CDR3 spans 16 amino acids. Trimming cost V 5 bases and J 4 bases; bases outside gene matches: 6. As DNA, the CDR3 is TGTGCCAGTAGTGTGGGACTAGCGGGGTTGTCAGATACGCAGTATTTT. Its translation is CASSVGLAGLSDTQYF.

The chain links TRBV2 to TRBJ2-7; 8 nucleotides line up with TRBD2. The CDR3 consists of 15 residues. Per the germline V gene, CDR1 is SNHLY and CDR2 is FYNNEI. Trimming removed 3 bases from V and 3 bases from J; junction bases left unmatched: 7. CDR3 region: CASSERGAEIYEQYF. The CDR3 nucleotides are TGTGCCAGCAGTGAGCGGGGGGCAGAAATCTACGAGCAGTACTTC.

The chain is built from TRBV5-4 and TRBJ1-3, with D unresolved. Germline V gives CDR1 SGHNT, CDR2 YYREEE (reference sequence). The CDR3 contains 11 residues. Trimming stripped 4 bases from V and 6 bases from J, with 5 bases between. CDR3 sequence: CASSNQNTIYF. The CDR3 DNA reads as TGTGCCAGCAGCAATCAAAACACCATATATTTT.

CDR3 sequence (DNA): TGTGCCAGTAGTATGGGGACAGGCCGCGACAATTCACCCCTCCACTTT. This gives the protein CASSMGTGRDNSPLHF. This chain connects TRBV19 to TRBJ1-6; 8 bases are shared with TRBD1. CDR1 and CDR2 from the germline V gene are LNHDA and SQIVND (reference sequence). The CDR3 covers 16 residues. V was clipped by 3 bases and J by 7 bases; unmatched bases: 8. Drawing the rest from reference TRBV19 and TRBJ1-6, the complete variable domain is DGGITQSPKYLFRKEGQNVTLSCEQNLNHDAMYWYRQDPGQGLRLIYYSQIVNDFQKGDIAEGYSVSREKKESFPLTVTSAQKNPTAFYLCASSMGTGRDNSPLHFGNGTRLTVT.

This sequence joins TRBV7-9 and TRBJ2-7, with 13 bases identical to TRBD2. The CDR3 has 16 amino acids. V lost 4 bases to trimming and J lost 6 bases; unmatched junction nucleotides: 9. CDR1 is SEHNR, CDR2 FQNEAQ, per germline (reference sequence). Written as DNA, the CDR3 is TGTGCCAGCAGCTCCGTACTAGCGGGGGGGCTCTTCGAGCAGTACTTC. Its protein is CASSSVLAGGLFEQYF. Supplemented by reference TRBV7-9 and TRBJ2-7, the full variable domain reads DTGVSQNPRHKITKRGQNVTFRCDPISEHNRLYWYRQTLGQGPEFLTYFQNEAQLEKSRLLSDRFSAERPKGSFSTLEIQRTEQGDSAMYLCASSSVLAGGLFEQYFGPGTRLTVT.

In regard to this clone: Additional DNA sequences in this sample encode the identical CDR3. The genes are TRBV7-2 and TRBJ1-5; no clear D gene. CDR3 size: 13 residues. The ends were cut back, 5 bases at V and 0 bases at J, with 5 bases in the middle. Germline assignment: CDR1 SGHTA and CDR2 FQGNSA. The CDR3 nucleotides read TGTGCCAGCAGCCCCTATAGCAATCAGCCCCAGCATTTT. Translated, it gives CASSPYSNQPQHF.

The CDR3 loop is CASSGGGLSYNEQFF. DNA for the CDR3: TGTGCCAGCAGCGGCGGGGGTCTCTCCTACAATGAGCAGTTCTTC. The chain employs TRBV9 and TRBJ2-1, with 7 bases matching TRBD2. The CDR3 contains 15 residues. The germline V gene has CDR1 SGDLS and CDR2 YYNGEE. The junction had 3 bases not matched to a gene; V was cut back by 3 bases and J by 0 bases.

In the case of this clone: The same CDR3 can be traced to other DNA sequences in this sample. The CDR3 loop is CASSSGTTLYEQYF. The CDR3 nucleotides are TGTGCCAGCAGCTCCGGGACAACTCTCTACGAGCAGTACTTC. This chain links TRBV11-3 with TRBJ2-7, with D perhaps TRBD1 (6 bases). Trimming took 4 bases from V and 3 from J, leaving 13 bases between them. Germline V gives CDR1 SGHNT, CDR2 YENEEA. The CDR3 sequence is 14 residues long.

This clone was picked up a small number of times. The gene calls are TRBV20-1 and TRBJ2-3; a possible D gene is TRBD1 (6 bases). This CDR3 region has 11 residues. Trimming removed 6 bases at V and 7 bases at J, with 11 bases between. Germline lookup yields CDR1 DFQATT and CDR2 SNEGSKA (reference sequence). The CDR3 is CSAERGYTQYF. CDR3 bases: TGCAGTGCCGAGAGGGGGTATACGCAGTATTTT.

The V call is TRBV30, the J call TRBJ2-7; 8 nucleotides line up with TRBD2. V shed 8 bases and J 6 bases; nucleotides not matched to a gene: 12. Germline V lookup: CDR1 GTSNPN, CDR2 SVGIG (reference sequence). The CDR3 spans 13 residues. CDR3 amino acids: CALSGAGSGEQYF. The CDR3 nucleotides read TGTGCCCTTAGCGGGGCAGGGTCAGGCGAGCAGTACTTC.

The chain employs TRBV18 and TRBJ2-1; 9 nucleotides line up with TRBD1. The CDR3 length is 16 residues. In germline, CDR1 is KGHSH, CDR2 LQKENI. The ends lost 0 bases at V and 3 bases at J; junction bases unmatched: 3. CDR3 amino acids: CASSPPSDRGYNEQFF. CDR3 sequence (DNA): TGTGCCAGCTCACCACCCTCGGACAGGGGCTACAATGAGCAGTTCTTC.

The genes are TRBV28 and TRBJ2-5; 7 bases are shared with TRBD1. J gave up 3 bases and V 4 bases, and 14 bases lay outside the gene matches. CDR1 is MDHEN and CDR2 is SYDVKM in the germline V gene. The CDR3 length is 17 residues. Here the CDR3 reads CASSSYRGSQTEETQYF. In nucleotides, the CDR3 is TGTGCCAGCAGTTCGTACAGGGGATCGCAAACGGAAGAGACCCAGTACTTC.

The chain couples TRBV7-3 to TRBJ1-3, with D possibly being TRBD1 (5 bases). CDR3 length equals 10 residues. Germline V gene lookup returns CDR1 SGHTA and CDR2 FQGTGA. CDR3 coding DNA: TGTGTTGTCTGGGGCAACACCATATATTTT. Amino acids: CVVWGNTIYF.

The chain combines TRBV6-5 with TRBJ2-7, with TRBD1 identical over 7 bases. V was pared by 6 bases and J by 7 bases, with 12 bases of the junction left unmatched. The germline V gene has CDR1 MNHEY and CDR2 SVGAGI. The CDR3 is 14 amino acids. The CDR3 DNA sequence: TGTGCCAGCAGACTACAGGGGACATACGGTGAGCAGTACTTC. It yields the protein CASRLQGTYGEQYF.

This sequence joins TRBV6-1 and TRBJ2-5; TRBD1 matches 8 bases. This CDR3 is built from 16 residues. Germline V gene lookup returns CDR1 MNHNS and CDR2 SASEGT. J gave up 5 bases and V 4 bases, and 12 bases lay outside the gene matches. The CDR3 is CASSGQLQGAGETQYF. The CDR3 nucleotides are TGTGCCAGCAGTGGACAACTGCAGGGGGCGGGGGAGACCCAGTACTTC.

The chain has TRBV19 and TRBJ2-1, with unresolved D. CDR1 and CDR2 (germline): LNHDA, SQIVND (reference sequence). V was trimmed by 8 bases and J by 8 bases, leaving 10 bases between them. The CDR3 is made up of 11 amino acids. CDR3 residues: CASSQSYEQFF. The CDR3 bases are TGTGCCAGTTCCCAGTCCTATGAGCAGTTCTTC. The variable domain in full, completed from reference TRBV19 and TRBJ2-1, reads DGGITQSPKYLFRKEGQNVTLSCEQNLNHDAMYWYRQDPGQGLRLIYYSQIVNDFQKGDIAEGYSVSREKKESFPLTVTSAQKNPTAFYLCASSQSYEQFFGPGTRLTVL.

The V and J genes are TRBV5-1 and TRBJ2-7, with 9 nucleotides matching TRBD2. Germline CDR1 and CDR2: SGHRS and YFSETQ. The CDR3 length is 16 residues. Losses at the gene ends were 2 bases for V and 2 bases for J; bases not matched to a gene: 8. The CDR3 reads CASSFNSGGRTYEQYF. The CDR3 DNA reads as TGCGCCAGCAGCTTCAATAGCGGGGGACGTACCTACGAGCAGTACTTC. Supplemented by reference TRBV5-1 and TRBJ2-7, the full variable domain reads KAGVTQTPRYLIKTRGQQVTLSCSPISGHRSVSWYQQTPGQGLQFLFEYFSETQRNKGNFPGRFSGRQFSNSRSEMNVSTLELGDSALYLCASSFNSGGRTYEQYFGPGTRLTVT.

The chain links TRBV9 to TRBJ2-3, with a possible D match to TRBD1 (6 bases). V lost 0 bases to trimming and J lost 4 bases, with 9 bases between them. The germline gives CDR1 SGDLS, CDR2 YYNGEE. The CDR3 runs to 14 residues. The CDR3 nucleotides read TGTGCCAGCAGCGTAGACAGGGTCCCAGATACGCAGTATTTT. Translating gives CASSVDRVPDTQYF.

V is TRBV6-1 and J is TRBJ1-4; weak D call: TRBD1 (6 bases). Trimming shortened V by 8 bases and J by 5 bases, and 18 bases separated the two germline ends. Per the germline V gene, CDR1 is MNHNS and CDR2 is SASEGT. CDR3 length: 15 amino acids. The CDR3 is CASSENRARNEKLFF. CDR3 DNA sequence: TGTGCCAGCTCGGAGAACAGGGCCCGCAATGAAAAACTGTTTTTT.

This clone was seen more than once but under ten times. The gene calls are TRBV28 and TRBJ1-3; D gene uncertain. The CDR3 is made up of 11 amino acids. The germline CDR1 and CDR2 sequences are MDHEN and SYDVKM. V was trimmed by 5 bases and J by 8 bases, leaving 7 bases between them. The CDR3 DNA reads as TGTGCCAGCAGTCTAATAGACACCATATATTTT. Translation gives CASSLIDTIYF.

This chain connects TRBV11-2 to TRBJ1-1; 8 nucleotides align to TRBD1. V shed 1 base and J 2 bases; nucleotides not matched to a gene: 3. Germline V gene sequence: CDR1 SGHAT, CDR2 FQNNGV. This CDR3 contains 15 residues. The CDR3 reads CASSLGGTGNTEAFF. CDR3 nucleotide sequence: TGTGCCAGCAGCTTAGGGGGGACAGGCAACACTGAAGCTTTCTTT.

The V and J genes are TRBV5-1 and TRBJ1-6, with D uncertain. The CDR3 spans 16 residues. Trimming cost V 1 base and J 6 bases, with 14 bases left between them. Germline V CDR1 and CDR2: SGHRS, YFSETQ. In DNA form, the CDR3 reads TGCGCCAGCAGCTTGCTTTCTGACGGAGGTAATTCACCCCTCCACTTT. It translates to CASSLLSDGGNSPLHF.

This clone was counted only a few times. The genes are TRBV7-2 and TRBJ1-2; TRBD1 matches 8 bases. The germline gives CDR1 SGHTA, CDR2 FQGNSA. The ends lost 5 bases at V and 4 bases at J; junction bases unmatched: 6. This CDR3 has 14 residues. This CDR3 is CASSTLGQGYGYTF. The CDR3 nucleotides read TGTGCCAGCAGCACCCTTGGACAGGGCTATGGCTACACCTTC.

This chain's CDR3 is CASSITGGVEKLFF. CDR3 nucleotide sequence: TGCGCCAGCAGCATCACAGGGGGCGTTGAAAAACTGTTTTTT. This rearrangement joins TRBV5-1 to TRBJ1-4; TRBD1 agrees at 9 bases. Germline V gene lookup returns CDR1 SGHRS and CDR2 YFSETQ. V lost 4 bases and J lost 7; bases outside the gene matches: 5. The CDR3 runs 14 residues.

The rearrangement joins TRBV28 to TRBJ2-7; possibly TRBD2 for D (6 bases). Trimming shortened V by 3 bases and J by 0 bases, and 9 bases separated the two germline ends. The CDR3 sequence is 14 residues long. Germline loops: CDR1 MDHEN, CDR2 SYDVKM. CDR3 DNA: TGTGCCAGCAGTTTGGAGGGAAGCTCCTACGAGCAGTACGTC. As protein: CASSLEGSSYEQYV.

The V and J genes are TRBV4-1 and TRBJ1-5, with a possible D match to TRBD1 (6 bases). This CDR3 is 17 amino acids long. The V end was cut by 0 bases, the J end by 6 bases, with 18 bases between. From germline, CDR1 is MGHRA and CDR2 YSYEKL. The CDR3 DNA follows: TGCGCCAGCAGCCAAGACCCCGGCGGGGGGGCAGGTCAGCCCCAGCATTTT. It is translated as CASSQDPGGGAGQPQHF.

With respect to this clone: The same CDR3 is also encoded by other DNA sequences in this sample. This chain joins TRBV5-4 and TRBJ2-3; 10 nucleotides match TRBD2. CDR1 is SGHNT and CDR2 is YYREEE in the germline V gene (reference sequence). This CDR3 is built from 15 residues. J lost 2 bases, V lost 4 bases, and 4 bases had no gene match. CDR3 in amino acids: CASSQTSGSTDTQYF. In nucleotides, the CDR3 is TGTGCCAGCAGCCAGACTAGCGGGTCCACAGATACGCAGTATTTT.

The rearrangement links TRBV6-1 to TRBJ1-3, with a weak D call TRBD1 (6 bases). Trimming pared 4 bases from V and 0 bases from J, leaving 10 bases between. Germline assignment: CDR1 MNHNS and CDR2 SASEGT. The CDR3 covers 15 residues. Written as DNA, the CDR3 is TGTGCCAGCAGTGTTTCGGACAGCTCTGGAAACACCATATATTTT. This translates into CASSVSDSSGNTIYF.

The chain recombines TRBV19 with TRBJ1-2, with D possibly being TRBD1 (5 bases). The CDR3 consists of 14 residues. Germline-derived CDR1 and CDR2 are LNHDA and SQIVND (reference sequence). Trimming cost V 3 bases and J 8 bases, with 16 bases left between them. In DNA, the CDR3 is TGTGCCAGTAGTATCAGGGAAGGGCGGCGAGGCTACACCTTC. Translation: CASSIREGRRGYTF.